This T cell receptor beta chain was profiled in a study of cytomegalovirus exposure and HLA in healthy donors. The CDR3 extends over 13 amino acids. The germline V gene has CDR1 MNHNY and CDR2 SVGAGI (reference sequence). Trimming pared 2 bases from V and 8 bases from J, leaving 9 bases between. This clone was seen a few times. Its specificity is not known. Use of 60 Vbeta and 13 Jbeta primers characterized the PCR. TCRdb's table, derived via immunoSEQ multiplex PCR, lists solely in-frame clones and lacks some. Here the sample spans fewer than 85,000 clones, about four fifths being singletons. Study-wide points: By HLA locus, TCR association rates varied in a later analysis, with DRB1 showing the most and HLA-C the fewest. A prior analysis recorded that most TCR beta V segments were productive about 87% or about 30% of the time. Rarity marked most TCR sequences, yet some public TCRs occurred in many donors.

This receptor was identified in a male donor in good health and CMV-seropositive. Sequenced sample: PBMCs. V is TRBV6-6 and J is TRBJ1-4, with D uncertain. CDR3 coding DNA: TGTGCCAGCAGTTACGAGGCGAGAGAAAAACTGTTTTTT. It yields the protein CASSYEAREKLFF.